The 6 T cell receptor beta chains given below trace back to one sample, sequenced in a study of control samples from healthy donors and cancer patients. Some clones are missing from TCRdb's copy, which holds only in-frame ones; the method was immunoSEQ multiplex PCR. The data hold approximately 100,000 clones, with around 89% observed a single time. Sequencing was done on a sample of blood. These receptors were obtained from a man aged 25 to 40 in good health.

This sequence joins TRBV30 and TRBJ1-1, with 9 nucleotides matching TRBD1. The trim removed 7 bases at V and 1 base at J, leaving 4 bases unmatched. The CDR3 extends over 13 amino acids. Germline V gene sequence: CDR1 GTSNPN, CDR2 SVGIG (reference sequence). The CDR3 bases are TGTGCCTTCTGGGACAGGGAGAACACTGAAGCTTTCTTT. Translated, it gives CAFWDRENTEAFF.

The CDR3 loop is CASSYRGTGGSEQYF. The DNA of the CDR3 is TGTGCCAGCAGCTATAGGGGGACCGGGGGATCCGAGCAGTACTTC. The chain links TRBV6-5 to TRBJ2-7, with D perhaps matching TRBD1 or TRBD2 (6 bases each). The CDR3 consists of 15 residues. Germline CDR1 MNHEY, CDR2 SVGAGI. V lost 6 bases to trimming and J lost 6 bases, with 21 bases between them.

The rearrangement links TRBV7-7 to TRBJ2-2, with 11 bases matching TRBD2. Germline trimming cut 5 bases from V and 4 bases from J; bases unmatched to any gene: 6. The CDR3 spans 16 residues. Germline CDR1 reads SSHAT; CDR2 reads FNYEAQ (reference sequence). The DNA for the CDR3 is TGTGCCAGCAGCCCGAGACTAGCGGGAAGCACCGGGGAGCTGTTTTTT. Protein sequence: CASSPRLAGSTGELFF. The whole variable domain, filled in from reference TRBV7-7 and TRBJ2-2, reads GAGVSQSPRYKVTKRGQDVTLRCDPISSHATLYWYQQALGQGPEFLTYFNYEAQPDKSGLPSDRFSAERPEGSISTLTIQRTEQRDSAMYRCASSPRLAGSTGELFFGEGSRLTVL.

The gene calls are TRBV2 and TRBJ2-7; TRBD1 matches at 7 bases. Trimming at V came to 10 bases and at J to 6 bases, leaving 9 bases not matched to a gene. The CDR3 length is 12 residues. Germline assignment: CDR1 SNHLY and CDR2 FYNNEI. CDR3 protein: CATQTQGSEQYF. The CDR3 DNA reads as TGTGCCACCCAAACACAGGGGTCCGAGCAGTACTTC.

The chain employs TRBV3-1 (or the pseudogene TRBV3-2) and TRBJ1-5; TRBD1 matches at 7 bases. CDR3 length: 15 amino acids. After removal of 3 bases from V and 0 bases from J, the junction contained 2 bases not matched to a gene. Looked up from germline, CDR1 is LGHDT and CDR2 is YNNKEL (reference sequence). The CDR3 nucleotides read TGTGCCAGCAGCCAGGGACAGATTAGCAATCAGCCCCAGCATTTT. This sequence encodes CASSQGQISNQPQHF.

This clone was detected a few times. The J gene is TRBJ2-5, the V gene TRBV14, with D possibly TRBD2 on 6 matching bases. CDR3 length: 15 amino acids. V lost 0 bases and J lost 5, with 13 bases in between. Germline V gene lookup returns CDR1 SGHDN and CDR2 FVKESK. For the CDR3, the DNA is TGTGCCAGCAGCCAAGATGTTAGCGGTCGTGAGACCCAGTACTTC. Translated: CASSQDVSGRETQYF.